These 27 T cell receptor beta chains originate from one sample sequenced in a study of T cell repertoires in cytomegalovirus infection. TCRdb fed the reads into MiXCR, producing one record per CDR3 protein. The sample consists of around 69,000 distinct CDR3 sequences, under 30% of them appearing once. Which antigens these TCRs recognize remains unknown. The input for sequencing was CD8+ T cells from cultured PBMCs, taken from culture after CMV antigen stimulation. The receptors originated from a human donor in good health (CMV status not recorded). Some clones in this sample may be carry-over from other donors' samples.

This clonotype was picked up a small number of times. This chain connects TRBV7-2 to TRBJ2-7; possibly TRBD2 for D (5 bases). V was shortened by 0 bases and J by 0 bases, with 12 bases between the two germline ends. This CDR3 region has 16 residues. Germline-derived CDR1 and CDR2 are SGHTA and FQGNSA. CDR3 sequence reads: CASSLAEDSFSYEQYF. For the CDR3, the DNA is TGTGCCAGCAGCTTAGCGGAGGACTCCTTCTCCTACGAGCAGTACTTC.

As to this clonotype: One junction end disagrees with the germline gene, perhaps due to a read error. The V and J genes are TRBV7-9 and TRBJ2-3; no firm D call. Germline V CDR1 and CDR2: SEHNR, FQNEAQ (reference sequence). The CDR3 sequence is 14 residues long. Written as DNA, the CDR3 is TGTGCCAACAGCTCCCGACCGGCTCCGGGTACGCAGTATTTT. Protein: CANSSRPAPGTQYF. The variable domain in full, with the rest retrieved from reference TRBV7-9 and TRBJ2-3, is DTGVSQNPRHKITKRGQNVTFRCDPISEHNRLYWYRQTLGQGPEFLTYFQNEAQLEKSRLLSDRFSAERPKGSFSTLEIQRTEQGDSAMYLCANSSRPAPGTQYFGPGTRLTVL.

This clonotype was detected many times. This chain joins TRBV7-9 and TRBJ1-1; D perhaps matches TRBD1 (5 bases). CDR1 SEHNR and CDR2 FQNEAQ come from the germline V gene (reference sequence). The germline V and J ends were trimmed by 3 bases and 4 bases, with 15 bases remaining between them. The CDR3 loop spans 15 amino acids. CDR3 region: CASSLDTTLGTEAFF. CDR3 coding DNA: TGTGCCAGCAGCTTGGACACCACTCTCGGCACTGAAGCTTTCTTT.

V gene TRBV12-3 or TRBV12-4 combines with J gene TRBJ1-1, with a possible D match to TRBD1 (6 bases). The length of the CDR3 is 16 residues. Trimming shortened V by 6 bases and J by 1 base, and 18 bases separated the two germline ends. CDR3 bases: TGTGCCAGCAGCCCCGAATCCGGGACACCGAACACTGAAGCTTTCTTT. Translation gives CASSPESGTPNTEAFF.

This clonotype was seen many times. The chain combines TRBV5-4 with TRBJ1-4; 10 bases agree with TRBD1. Germline assignment: CDR1 SGHNT and CDR2 YYREEE (reference sequence). J gave up 14 bases and V 3 bases, and 7 bases lay outside the gene matches. The CDR3 is 13 residues long. This CDR3 reads CASSSPTGGDLFF. CDR3 sequence (DNA): TGTGCCAGCAGCTCTCCGACAGGGGGCGACCTGTTTTTT.

This clonotype turned up a few times. The chain carries TRBV12-3 or TRBV12-4 and TRBJ2-3; unclear D gene. CDR3 length: 13 residues. Trimming stripped 2 bases from V and 6 bases from J, with 9 bases between. CDR3 nucleotides: TGTGCCAGCAGTTTAATATCGGTGGATACGCAGTATTTT. It specifies CASSLISVDTQYF.

The chain is built from TRBV19 and TRBJ2-1, with no clear D. V was shortened by 1 base and J by 3 bases, with 10 bases between the two germline ends. Germline V gene sequence: CDR1 LNHDA, CDR2 SQIVND (reference sequence). This CDR3 spans 15 amino acids. The CDR3 loop is CASSIGKGLYNEQFF. Here the CDR3 DNA reads TGTGCCAGTAGTATAGGAAAAGGGCTCTACAATGAGCAGTTCTTC. The full variable domain, its missing parts supplied by reference TRBV19 and TRBJ2-1, is DGGITQSPKYLFRKEGQNVTLSCEQNLNHDAMYWYRQDPGQGLRLIYYSQIVNDFQKGDIAEGYSVSREKKESFPLTVTSAQKNPTAFYLCASSIGKGLYNEQFFGPGTRLTVL.

This rearrangement joins TRBV4-1 to TRBJ1-4, with TRBD1 matching over 8 bases. Germline V lookup: CDR1 MGHRA, CDR2 YSYEKL. V was pared by 0 bases and J by 4 bases, with 7 bases of the junction left unmatched. The CDR3 runs 17 residues. CDR3 nucleotides: TGCGCCAGCAGCCAAGAAGCTCGGGGACAGGTTAATGAAAAACTGTTTTTT. Its translation: CASSQEARGQVNEKLFF.

The chain links TRBV20-1 to TRBJ2-1; TRBD2 is a possible D gene (6 bases). V lost 3 bases to trimming and J lost 13 bases, with 16 bases between them. Germline V gene data show CDR1 as DFQATT and CDR2 as SNEGSKA (reference sequence). The CDR3 runs to 12 residues. The CDR3 DNA sequence: TGCAGTGCTAGTCATCCCCACGGGGGTCAGTTCTTC. It codes for CSASHPHGGQFF.

The gene calls are TRBV12-3 or TRBV12-4 and TRBJ1-1, with 7 nucleotides matching TRBD1. J was trimmed by 3 bases and V by 5 bases; bases with no gene match: 3. The CDR3 contains 13 residues. The CDR3 loop is CASSDQGDTEAFF. CDR3 in DNA: TGTGCCAGCAGTGATCAGGGGGACACTGAAGCTTTCTTT.

This clonotype was detected a few times. The genes are TRBV7-9 and TRBJ2-7; D remains ambiguous. V shed 1 base and J shed 2 bases, with 9 bases lying between them. The CDR3 has 14 residues. Per germline, CDR1 SEHNR and CDR2 FQNEAQ (reference sequence). DNA for the CDR3: TGTGCCAGCAGCTTAGGGGAAAGGGCCTACGAGCAGTACTTC. Residues: CASSLGERAYEQYF.

V gene TRBV19 combines with J gene TRBJ2-2; no clear D gene. This CDR3 has 14 amino acids. Trimming removed 5 bases from V and 4 bases from J, with 11 bases in between. Looked up from germline, CDR1 is LNHDA and CDR2 is SQIVND (reference sequence). The CDR3 here is CASSAGGPTGELFF. CDR3 bases: TGTGCCAGTAGTGCCGGTGGTCCCACCGGGGAGCTGTTTTTT. Filled out from reference TRBV19 and TRBJ2-2, the complete variable domain reads DGGITQSPKYLFRKEGQNVTLSCEQNLNHDAMYWYRQDPGQGLRLIYYSQIVNDFQKGDIAEGYSVSREKKESFPLTVTSAQKNPTAFYLCASSAGGPTGELFFGEGSRLTVL.

This clonotype was counted at least ten times. The V call is TRBV7-6, the J call TRBJ2-1; TRBD2 matches at 11 bases. With 3 bases clipped from V and 6 bases from J, the junction kept 4 bases outside the gene matches. The germline V gene has CDR1 SGHVS and CDR2 FNYEAQ. The CDR3 spans 15 residues. The CDR3 region has the DNA TGTGCCAGCAGCTTCGGACTAGCGGGTACCAATGAGCAGTTCTTC. This gives the protein CASSFGLAGTNEQFF.

The sample holds many counts of this clonotype. The chain is built from TRBV5-1 and TRBJ2-7, with 14 nucleotides matching TRBD2. The CDR3 consists of 15 residues. J was trimmed by 6 bases and V by 0 bases; bases with no gene match: 2. Per the germline V gene, CDR1 is SGHRS and CDR2 is YFSETQ. The chain's CDR3 is CASSLEGLAGVEQYF. Here the CDR3 DNA reads TGCGCCAGCAGCTTGGAGGGACTAGCGGGAGTCGAGCAGTACTTC.

The J gene is TRBJ2-7, the V gene TRBV7-9, with 10 positions matching TRBD2. This CDR3 has 15 amino acids. The junction had 7 bases not matched to a gene; V was cut back by 5 bases and J by 3 bases. Germline V lookup: CDR1 SEHNR, CDR2 FQNEAQ (reference sequence). As DNA, the CDR3 is TGTGCCAGCAGCCGTCCGCTAGCGGGGGACTACGAGCAGTACTTC. It encodes CASSRPLAGDYEQYF.

The gene calls are TRBV14 and TRBJ2-7, with a possible D match to TRBD1 (5 bases). Germline V gene sequence: CDR1 SGHDN, CDR2 FVKESK. The CDR3 covers 14 residues. V lost 1 base and J 6 bases, leaving 13 bases between the germline ends. The CDR3 DNA is TGTGCCAGCAGCCAAGTTCAGGGAATGGGCGAGCAGTACTTC. Protein sequence: CASSQVQGMGEQYF.

This clonotype was seen repeatedly, ten times or more. The V gene is TRBV27, the J gene TRBJ1-1, with TRBD1 as a possible D gene (5 bases). Germline V lookup: CDR1 MNHEY, CDR2 SMNVEV (reference sequence). Trimming took 5 bases from V and 5 from J, leaving 18 bases between them. This CDR3 spans 15 amino acids. The CDR3 coding sequence is TGTGCCAGCAGTCCTGACTCGAGGGGATATACTGAAGCTTTCTTT. It translates to CASSPDSRGYTEAFF.

A few counts support this clonotype. The CDR3 DNA is TGCGCCAGCAGCCAAGATCATGCCGGCGGGAGGGCCGGTGAGCAGTTCTTC. Amino acid sequence: CASSQDHAGGRAGEQFF. The chain joins TRBV4-3 to TRBJ2-1; the match to TRBD2 covers 9 bases. The CDR3 sequence is 17 residues long. With 0 bases clipped from V and 9 bases from J, the junction kept 12 bases outside the gene matches. Germline-derived CDR1 and CDR2 are LGHNA and YSLEER.

This clonotype was seen a few times. This chain joins TRBV2 and TRBJ2-7; D gene uncertain. CDR1 is SNHLY, CDR2 FYNNEI, per germline. This CDR3 is built from 14 residues. V dropped 4 bases and J dropped 0 bases, with 10 bases sitting between them. The CDR3 here is CASSVGSLSYEQYF. CDR3 coding DNA: TGTGCCAGCAGTGTTGGCAGTCTCTCCTACGAGCAGTACTTC.

Only a few counts were recorded for this clonotype. V is TRBV19 and J is TRBJ2-7; D gene unclear. V shed 5 bases and J shed 4 bases, with 12 bases lying between them. CDR3 length equals 13 residues. CDR1 is LNHDA and CDR2 is SQIVND in the germline V gene (reference sequence). CDR3 nucleotides: TGTGCCAGTAGTCCTGGTTTACGTTACGAGCAGTACTTC. It codes for CASSPGLRYEQYF. The full variable domain, with the rest looked up from reference TRBV19 and TRBJ2-7, is DGGITQSPKYLFRKEGQNVTLSCEQNLNHDAMYWYRQDPGQGLRLIYYSQIVNDFQKGDIAEGYSVSREKKESFPLTVTSAQKNPTAFYLCASSPGLRYEQYFGPGTRLTVT.

V and J are TRBV5-4 and TRBJ2-1; D gene ambiguous. Trimming took off 1 base at V and 2 bases at J, with 10 bases between the two ends. The CDR3 loop spans 15 amino acids. Germline V gene sequence: CDR1 SGHNT, CDR2 YYREEE (reference sequence). CDR3 coding DNA: TGTGCCAGCAGCTTGTTGGGTTCAACCTACAATGAGCAGTTCTTC. This codes for CASSLLGSTYNEQFF.

The rearrangement links TRBV4-3 to TRBJ2-7; a possible D gene is TRBD2 (5 bases). The CDR3 covers 14 residues. CDR1 and CDR2 (germline): LGHNA, YSLEER. V was clipped by 0 bases and J by 5 bases, with 11 bases between them. The CDR3 coding sequence is TGCGCCAGCAGCCAAGAAGAGGGTAACCACGAGCAGTACTTC. This encodes CASSQEEGNHEQYF.

This sequence joins TRBV12-3 or TRBV12-4 and TRBJ2-7, with D uncertain. Trimming took off 3 bases at V and 5 bases at J, with 11 bases between the two ends. CDR3 size: 13 residues. In DNA, the CDR3 is TGTGCCAGCAGTTTCGGCGGCTTGGACGAGCAGTACTTC. As protein: CASSFGGLDEQYF.

This clonotype was seen more than once but under ten times. The chain recombines TRBV15 with TRBJ2-1; 15 bases line up with TRBD2. There are 18 residues in the CDR3. J gave up 0 bases and V 5 bases, and 5 bases lay outside the gene matches. Germline loops: CDR1 LNHNV, CDR2 YYDKDF (reference sequence). CDR3 in amino acids: CATSGGLAGGPSYNEQFF. The CDR3 coding sequence is TGTGCCACCAGCGGCGGACTAGCGGGAGGGCCCTCCTACAATGAGCAGTTCTTC.

The chain carries TRBV6-2 or TRBV6-3 and TRBJ1-5; no clear D. V lost 2 bases to trimming and J lost 11 bases, with 16 bases between them. The CDR3 has 14 residues. From germline, CDR1 is MNHEY and CDR2 SVGEGT. The CDR3 loop is CASSYLRARESQHF. The CDR3 DNA reads TGTGCCAGCAGTTACCTCCGGGCCCGCGAATCCCAGCATTTT.

This clonotype was observed many times. V usage is TRBV6-2 or TRBV6-3 and J usage is TRBJ1-5, with TRBD1 identical over 9 bases. V lost 4 bases and J lost 8; bases outside the gene matches: 6. CDR1 and CDR2 from the germline V gene are MNHEY and SVGEGT. The CDR3 runs 14 residues. CDR3 sequence: CASSSNRGQEPQHF. The DNA of the CDR3 is TGTGCCAGCAGTTCCAACAGGGGGCAGGAGCCCCAGCATTTT.

The sample holds many counts of this clonotype. The chain couples TRBV12-3 or TRBV12-4 to TRBJ1-1, with TRBD1 matching over 8 bases. This CDR3 is built from 17 residues. V trimming: 5 bases; J trimming: 1 base; junction bases outside the gene matches: 12. The CDR3 nucleotides read TGTGCCAGCAGTGCTCAGGACAGGGACGCCTCGAACACTGAAGCTTTCTTT. Protein sequence: CASSAQDRDASNTEAFF.